This is a list of T cell receptor beta chains from one sample in a study of blood T cell repertoires in COVID-19. Assay used: immunoSEQ multiplex PCR; TCRdb lists only in-frame clones, some missing. The data contain around 270,000 clones, 80% to 85% of them singletons. Sample: peripheral blood. All receptors derive from a person between 65 and 79 years old with COVID-19, enrolled during active disease. Each CDR3 is given with its conserved first and last residue. Fields, in order: J gene, clone size, V gene, D gene, CDR3 DNA, CDR3 protein. D genes are given only for firm matches. The size of a clone is reported for some rows only, either as once, few or many, or as a class for expanded clones.

J: TRBJ2-7; size: .; V: TRBV3-1/TRBV3-2; D: .; DNA: TGTGCCAGCAGCCAAGTTGGGCCAGGCGTTCCCTCCTACGAGCAGTACTTC; CDR3: CASSQVGPGVPSYEQYF
J: TRBJ1-1; size: .; V: TRBV11-2; D: .; DNA: TGTGCCAGCAAAGGAGGGGACACTGAAGCTTTCTTT; CDR3: CASKGGDTEAFF
J: TRBJ1-5; size: .; V: TRBV30; D: .; DNA: TGTGCCTGGAGTCCTACCCACCTGACAGGCGCCATGGGGCCCCAGCATTTT; CDR3: CAWSPTHLTGAMGPQHF
J: TRBJ1-5; size: .; V: TRBV3-1/TRBV3-2; D: .; DNA: TGTGCCAGCAGCCGCGGATGCAATCAGCCCCAGCATTTT; CDR3: CASSRGCNQPQHF
J: TRBJ1-4; size: .; V: TRBV4-3; D: .; DNA: TGCGCCAGCAGCCAAGGACCACAGGGACCTAATAATGAAAAACTGTTTTTT; CDR3: CASSQGPQGPNNEKLFF
J: TRBJ1-1; size: .; V: TRBV2; D: .; DNA: TGTGCCAGCAGTCGAACGGGTCGGGGGGAAACTGAAGCTTTCTTT; CDR3: CASSRTGRGETEAFF
J: TRBJ1-1; size: .; V: TRBV18; D: .; DNA: TGTGCCAGCTCACAAGAGGACACTGAAGCTTTCTTT; CDR3: CASSQEDTEAFF
J: TRBJ2-2; size: .; V: TRBV6-6; D: TRBD1; DNA: TGTGCCAGCAGGCCCCCGGGACAGGGTAGCACCGGGGAGCTGTTTTTT; CDR3: CASRPPGQGSTGELFF
J: TRBJ1-5; size: .; V: TRBV6-6; D: .; DNA: TGTGCCAGCACCCCCCGACCGGGGCAGCCCCAGCATTTT; CDR3: CASTPRPGQPQHF
J: TRBJ2-3; size: .; V: TRBV27; D: .; DNA: TGTGCCAGCAGTTCGACGACTAGTGAGGTGACAGATACGCAGTATTTT; CDR3: CASSSTTSEVTDTQYF
J: TRBJ2-7; size: .; V: TRBV6-2/TRBV6-3; D: .; DNA: TGTGCCAGCAGTTATAATGCCTACGAGCAGTACTTC; CDR3: CASSYNAYEQYF
J: TRBJ1-5; size: .; V: TRBV18; D: .; DNA: TGTGCCAGCTCACCAGGAGGAGTCGGACGGACTAATCAGCCCCAGCATTTT; CDR3: CASSPGGVGRTNQPQHF
J: TRBJ2-7; size: .; V: TRBV28; D: .; DNA: TGTGCCAGCAGTTTATGGCCCCTTGGCAGTTTCTTATACGAGCAGTACTTC; CDR3: CASSLWPLGSFLYEQYF
J: TRBJ2-7; size: .; V: TRBV27; D: TRBD1; DNA: TGTGCCAGCAGTGCCACAGGGGCCCCCCGGGAGCAGTACTTC; CDR3: CASSATGAPREQYF
J: TRBJ1-2; size: .; V: TRBV12-3/TRBV12-4; D: .; DNA: TGTGCCACCTACCAGGAGGGGTTTCGGGGCTACACCTTC; CDR3: CATYQEGFRGYTF
J: TRBJ2-4; size: .; V: TRBV30; D: .; DNA: TGTGCCTGGAGTAAAACGGTTGCGGGGATAGCCAAAAACATTCAGTACTTC; CDR3: CAWSKTVAGIAKNIQYF
J: TRBJ1-2; size: .; V: TRBV11-2; D: TRBD1; DNA: TGTGCCAGCAGCCTACCAGGGGGGCTCTATGGCTACACCTTC; CDR3: CASSLPGGLYGYTF
J: TRBJ1-2; size: .; V: TRBV7-9; D: .; DNA: TGTGCCAGCACGCCGCTCGGGGGAGGTTATGGCTACACCTTC; CDR3: CASTPLGGGYGYTF
J: TRBJ2-3; size: .; V: TRBV15; D: TRBD2; DNA: TGTGCCACCAGCAGAGCCGGACTAGCGGGAGATACGCAGTATTTT; CDR3: CATSRAGLAGDTQYF
J: TRBJ2-2; size: .; V: TRBV19; D: TRBD2; DNA: TGTGCCAGTAGTACGCTTAGCGGGAGAAACACCGGGGAGCTGTTTTTT; CDR3: CASSTLSGRNTGELFF
J: TRBJ2-3; size: .; V: TRBV7-2; D: TRBD2; DNA: TGTGCCAGCAGCTTATTACCAGCGGGAGTAGACACAGATACGCAGTATTTT; CDR3: CASSLLPAGVDTDTQYF
J: TRBJ2-1; size: many; V: TRBV7-2; D: .; DNA: TGTGCCAGCAGCTTAGTGGCGGACACCTACAATGAGCAGTTCTTC; CDR3: CASSLVADTYNEQFF
J: TRBJ2-4; size: .; V: TRBV3-1/TRBV3-2; D: .; DNA: TGTGCCAGCAGGGGAGGGACAGGAGATTTAGCCAAAAACATTCAGTACTTC; CDR3: CASRGGTGDLAKNIQYF
J: TRBJ1-1; size: .; V: TRBV12-3/TRBV12-4; D: .; DNA: TGTGCCAGCTCCAGGGGAAGGACTGAAGCTTTCTTT; CDR3: CASSRGRTEAFF
J: TRBJ1-5; size: .; V: TRBV19; D: TRBD1; DNA: TGTGCCAGTAGTATAGTGGGGCAGGGGGTAAGCAATCAGCCCCAGCATTTT; CDR3: CASSIVGQGVSNQPQHF
J: TRBJ2-3; size: .; V: TRBV5-1; D: TRBD2; DNA: TGCGCCAGCAGCCAGACTAGCGGGGTCACAGATACGCAGTATTTT; CDR3: CASSQTSGVTDTQYF
J: TRBJ1-5; size: few; V: TRBV19; D: .; DNA: TGTGCCAGTAGTATAGATCAGGTGCGATCCAATCAGCCCCAGCATTTT; CDR3: CASSIDQVRSNQPQHF
J: TRBJ1-3; size: .; V: TRBV5-1; D: .; DNA: TGCGCCAGCAGCCCAGACTGGAACTCTGGAAACACCATATATTTT; CDR3: CASSPDWNSGNTIYF
J: TRBJ1-4; size: .; V: TRBV5-1; D: TRBD1; DNA: TGCGCCAGCAGCGCGACAGGGGTAGATGAAAAACTGTTTTTT; CDR3: CASSATGVDEKLFF
J: TRBJ1-2; size: .; V: TRBV27; D: .; DNA: TGTGCCAGCAGCCCCGGGGGCTATGGCTACACCTTC; CDR3: CASSPGGYGYTF
J: TRBJ2-3; size: .; V: TRBV29-1; D: .; DNA: TGCAGCGTTGAAGGGCAAGATACGCAGTATTTT; CDR3: CSVEGQDTQYF
J: TRBJ2-2; size: once; V: TRBV28; D: .; DNA: TGTGCCAGCGGTTCTAGTTTTCCCATGGTCGGGGAGCTGTTTTTT; CDR3: CASGSSFPMVGELFF
J: TRBJ1-2; size: .; V: TRBV27; D: .; DNA: TGTGCCAGCAGTTTACGGGGGTGGGGGGGCTATGGCTACACCTTC; CDR3: CASSLRGWGGYGYTF
J: TRBJ2-3; size: .; V: TRBV5-1; D: TRBD2; DNA: TGCGCCAGCAACGGGAGGGCACCCTCAGATACGCAGTATTTT; CDR3: CASNGRAPSDTQYF
J: TRBJ2-3; size: .; V: TRBV5-1; D: TRBD1; DNA: TGCGCCAGCAGTTCTGATCCGGGACAGGGGACAGATACGCAGTATTTT; CDR3: CASSSDPGQGTDTQYF
J: TRBJ2-1; size: many; V: TRBV5-5; D: TRBD2; DNA: TGTGCCAGCAGCTTGGAGGCTAGCGGGGTATACAATGAGCAGTTCTTC; CDR3: CASSLEASGVYNEQFF
J: TRBJ2-7; size: .; V: TRBV6-4; D: .; DNA: TGTGCCAGCAGTGATGGTTACGGAGGGCGGCAGTACTTC; CDR3: CASSDGYGGRQYF